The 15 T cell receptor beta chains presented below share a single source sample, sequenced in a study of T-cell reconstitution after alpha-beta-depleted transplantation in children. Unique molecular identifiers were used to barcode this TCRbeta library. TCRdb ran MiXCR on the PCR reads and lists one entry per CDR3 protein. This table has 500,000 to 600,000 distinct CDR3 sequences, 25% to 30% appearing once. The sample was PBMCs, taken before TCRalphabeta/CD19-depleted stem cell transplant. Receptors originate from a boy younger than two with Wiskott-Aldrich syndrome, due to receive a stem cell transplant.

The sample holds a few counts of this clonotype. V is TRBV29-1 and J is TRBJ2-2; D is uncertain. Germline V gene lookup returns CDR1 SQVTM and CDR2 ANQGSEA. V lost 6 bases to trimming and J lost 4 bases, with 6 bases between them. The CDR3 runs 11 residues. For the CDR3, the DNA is TGCAGCGTGGCACGCACCGGGGAGCTGTTTTTT. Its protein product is CSVARTGELFF.

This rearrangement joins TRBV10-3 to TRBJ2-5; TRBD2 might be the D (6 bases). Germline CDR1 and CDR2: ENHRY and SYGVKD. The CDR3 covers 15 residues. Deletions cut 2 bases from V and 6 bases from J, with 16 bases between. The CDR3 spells CAISETTGEGKTQYF. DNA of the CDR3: TGTGCCATCAGTGAGACGACGGGAGAGGGGAAGACCCAGTACTTC.

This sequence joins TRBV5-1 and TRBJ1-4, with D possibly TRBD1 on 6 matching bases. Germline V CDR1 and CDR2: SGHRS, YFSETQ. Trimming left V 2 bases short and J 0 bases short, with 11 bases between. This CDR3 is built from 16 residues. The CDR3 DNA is TGCGCCAGCAGCTTAGGACAGCCAGCAACTAATGAAAAACTGTTTTTT. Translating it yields CASSLGQPATNEKLFF.

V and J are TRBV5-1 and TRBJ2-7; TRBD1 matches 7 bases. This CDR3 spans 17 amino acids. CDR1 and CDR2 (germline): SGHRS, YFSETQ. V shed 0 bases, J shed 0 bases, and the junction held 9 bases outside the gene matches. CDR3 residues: CASSLVPRGHHSYEQYF. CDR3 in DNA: TGCGCCAGCAGCTTGGTCCCGAGGGGGCACCACTCCTACGAGCAGTACTTC.

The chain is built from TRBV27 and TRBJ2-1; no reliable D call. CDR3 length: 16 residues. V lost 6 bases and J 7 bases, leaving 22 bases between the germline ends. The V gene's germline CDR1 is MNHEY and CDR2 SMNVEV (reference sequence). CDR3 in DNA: TGTGCCAGCAGCGATGAATTCTTCGATCCTGGGAATGAGCAGTTCTTC. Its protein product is CASSDEFFDPGNEQFF.

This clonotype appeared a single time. As DNA, the CDR3 is TGTGCCAGCATCAACCCGGGGGTATACTCTGGAAACACCATATATTTT. Encoded protein: CASINPGVYSGNTIYF. The V and J genes are TRBV5-6 and TRBJ1-3; tentative D call: TRBD1 (5 bases). V was pared by 6 bases and J by 0 bases, with 16 bases between. This CDR3 is 16 amino acids long. The germline V gene has CDR1 SGHDT and CDR2 YYEEEE.

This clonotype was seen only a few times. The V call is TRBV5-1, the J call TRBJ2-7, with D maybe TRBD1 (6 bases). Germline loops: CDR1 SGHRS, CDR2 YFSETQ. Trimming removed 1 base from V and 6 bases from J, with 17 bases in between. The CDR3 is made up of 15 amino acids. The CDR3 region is CASSLSRGGEAEQYF. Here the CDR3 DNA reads TGCGCCAGCAGCTTGAGTCGAGGGGGAGAGGCCGAGCAGTACTTC.

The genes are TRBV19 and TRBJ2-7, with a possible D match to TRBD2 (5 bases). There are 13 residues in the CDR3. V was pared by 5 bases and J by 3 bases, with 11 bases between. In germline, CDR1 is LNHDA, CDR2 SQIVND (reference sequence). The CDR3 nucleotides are TGTGCCAGTAGTGCCCGGACTTTCTACGAGCAGTACTTC. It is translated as CASSARTFYEQYF.

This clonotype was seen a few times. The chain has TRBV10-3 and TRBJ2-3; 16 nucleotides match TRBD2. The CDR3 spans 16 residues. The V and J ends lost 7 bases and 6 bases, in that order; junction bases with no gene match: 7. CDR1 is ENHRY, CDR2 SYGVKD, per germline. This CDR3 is CAINDPGLAGGDTQYF. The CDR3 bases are TGTGCCATCAATGATCCGGGACTAGCGGGAGGGGATACGCAGTATTTT.

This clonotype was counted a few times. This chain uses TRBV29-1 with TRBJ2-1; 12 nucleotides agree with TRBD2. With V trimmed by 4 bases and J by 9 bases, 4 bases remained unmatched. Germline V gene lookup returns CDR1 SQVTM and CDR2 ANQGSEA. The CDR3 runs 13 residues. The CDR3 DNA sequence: TGCAGCGTTGGACTAGCGGGAGCGGGTGAGCAGTTCTTC. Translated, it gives CSVGLAGAGEQFF.

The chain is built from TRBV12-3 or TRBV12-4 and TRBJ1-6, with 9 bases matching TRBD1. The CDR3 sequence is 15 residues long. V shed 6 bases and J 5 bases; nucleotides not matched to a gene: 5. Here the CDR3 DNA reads TGTGCCAGCAGCCCGTGGGACAGGGATAATTCACCCCTCCACTTT. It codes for CASSPWDRDNSPLHF.

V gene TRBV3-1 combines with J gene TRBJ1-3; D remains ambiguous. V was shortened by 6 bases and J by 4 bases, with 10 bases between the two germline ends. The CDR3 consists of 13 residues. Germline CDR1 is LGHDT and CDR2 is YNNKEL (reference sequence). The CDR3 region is CASSLGVGNTIYF. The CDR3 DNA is TGTGCCAGCAGTTTGGGTGTCGGAAACACCATATATTTT.

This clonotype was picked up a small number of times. The CDR3 protein is CSASVVAGQTMRYTF. CDR3 in DNA: TGCAGTGCTAGTGTCGTGGCAGGTCAGACTATGCGGTACACCTTC. V usage is TRBV20-1 and J usage is TRBJ1-2; D remains unclear. The germline V gene has CDR1 DFQATT and CDR2 SNEGSKA (reference sequence). The CDR3 has 15 residues. The ends were cut back, 3 bases at V and 11 bases at J, with 25 bases in the middle.

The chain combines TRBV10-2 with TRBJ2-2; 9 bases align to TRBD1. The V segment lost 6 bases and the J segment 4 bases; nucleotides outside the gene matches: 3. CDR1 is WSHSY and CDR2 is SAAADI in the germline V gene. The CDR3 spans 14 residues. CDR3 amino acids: CASRGDRVTGELFF. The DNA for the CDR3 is TGCGCCAGCAGAGGGGACAGGGTCACCGGGGAGCTGTTTTTT.

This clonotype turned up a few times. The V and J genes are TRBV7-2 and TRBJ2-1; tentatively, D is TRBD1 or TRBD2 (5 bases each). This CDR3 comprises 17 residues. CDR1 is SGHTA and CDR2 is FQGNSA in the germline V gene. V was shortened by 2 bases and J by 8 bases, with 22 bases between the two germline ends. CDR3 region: CASSLIGERQGVDEQFF. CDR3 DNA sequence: TGTGCCAGCAGCTTAATTGGGGAGCGGCAGGGCGTAGATGAGCAGTTCTTC.